These 9 T cell receptor beta chains were sequenced from one sample in a study of technical replicates of blood from a handful of donors. Data came from immunoSEQ multiplex PCR; TCRdb stores just in-frame clones and leaves some out. The sample yields around 73,000 clones, 90% seen once. Sequencing input: PBMCs. These receptors were collected from a human donor in good health. Some clones in this sample may be carry-over from other donors' samples.

This chain uses TRBV2 with TRBJ1-5; no clear D. There are 15 residues in the CDR3. The V end was cut by 3 bases, the J end by 3 bases, with 12 bases between. Germline CDR1 SNHLY, CDR2 FYNNEI. The CDR3 bases are TGTGCCAGCAGTGATACTGGGCTTGACAATCAGCCCCAGCATTTT. Protein sequence: CASSDTGLDNQPQHF.

The chain combines TRBV12-5 with TRBJ1-3, with a tentative D call TRBD1 (6 bases). The CDR3 runs to 15 residues. Trimming left V 7 bases short and J 0 bases short, with 13 bases between. Germline CDR1 is LGHNT and CDR2 is FRNRAP. CDR3 nucleotides: TGTGCTAGTGCCATGGACAGTAACTCTGGAAACACCATATATTTT. Protein: CASAMDSNSGNTIYF.

V usage is TRBV7-9 and J usage is TRBJ2-1, with 12 nucleotides matching TRBD2. CDR1 is SEHNR and CDR2 is FQNEAQ in the germline V gene (reference sequence). The V segment lost 4 bases and the J segment 9 bases; nucleotides outside the gene matches: 13. CDR3 length: 17 amino acids. The DNA for the CDR3 is TGTGCCAGCAGCTGGATGGAGACGACTAGCGGGAGAAGTGAGCAGTTCTTC. It codes for CASSWMETTSGRSEQFF.

The chain is built from TRBV19 and TRBJ2-7, with TRBD1 matching 10 bases. The CDR3 is 15 residues long. Germline V gene data show CDR1 as LNHDA and CDR2 as SQIVND (reference sequence). The trim removed 6 bases at V and 4 bases at J, leaving 9 bases unmatched. CDR3 in amino acids: CASRSTGGVAYEQYF. The CDR3 nucleotides read TGTGCCAGTAGATCGACAGGGGGCGTAGCGTACGAGCAGTACTTC.

The chain has TRBV5-4 and TRBJ2-1; TRBD2 matches at 11 bases. This CDR3 is built from 15 residues. Trimming at V came to 5 bases and at J to 7 bases, leaving 8 bases not matched to a gene. Germline V gene lookup returns CDR1 SGHNT and CDR2 YYREEE (reference sequence). The CDR3 loop reads CASRSLLAGVNEQFF. The CDR3 nucleotides are TGTGCCAGCAGAAGCTTACTAGCGGGAGTTAATGAGCAGTTCTTC. The full variable domain, its missing parts supplied by reference TRBV5-4 and TRBJ2-1, is ETGVTQSPTHLIKTRGQQVTLRCSSQSGHNTVSWYQQALGQGPQFIFQYYREEENGRGNFPPRFSGLQFPNYSSELNVNALELDDSALYLCASRSLLAGVNEQFFGPGTRLTVL.

This clone occurred a few times. The CDR3 nucleotides read TGTGCCAGCTCACCACAGGGGGGGGATAATTCACCCCTCCACTTT. Translation gives CASSPQGGDNSPLHF. The rearrangement uses TRBV18 and TRBJ1-6; tentative D call: TRBD1 (6 bases). This CDR3 has 15 residues. V was trimmed by 1 base and J by 5 bases, leaving 9 bases between them. CDR1 and CDR2 from the germline V gene are KGHSH and LQKENI.

The genes are TRBV6-5 and TRBJ2-7; possible D gene TRBD2, 5 bases. The CDR3 runs to 12 residues. Germline-derived CDR1 and CDR2 are MNHEY and SVGAGI. Between the trimmed V and J ends, which lost 6 bases and 6 bases, there was a span of 12 bases. The CDR3 reads CASSPGFGEQYF. CDR3 in DNA: TGTGCCAGCAGCCCGGGGTTCGGCGAGCAGTACTTC.

The chain links TRBV2 to TRBJ2-5; D may be TRBD1 (6 bases). V was shortened by 5 bases and J by 5 bases, with 18 bases between the two germline ends. CDR3 size: 15 residues. From germline, CDR1 is SNHLY and CDR2 FYNNEI. The CDR3 DNA sequence: TGTGCCAGCAGTACACAGGGAAAATCGGGCGAGACCCAGTACTTC. Translated, it gives CASSTQGKSGETQYF. Using reference TRBV2 and TRBJ2-5 for the parts outside the CDR3, the full variable domain is EPEVTQTPSHQVTQMGQEVILRCVPISNHLYFYWYRQILGQKVEFLVSFYNNEISEKSEIFDDQFSVERPDGSNFTLKIRSTKLEDSAMYFCASSTQGKSGETQYFGPGTRLLVL.

This clone is a singleton in its sample. The chain employs TRBV6-5 and TRBJ2-7; 9 bases map to TRBD2. V was pared by 0 bases and J by 3 bases, with 6 bases of the junction left unmatched. Germline V lookup: CDR1 MNHEY, CDR2 SVGAGI. The CDR3 is made up of 16 amino acids. The CDR3, as DNA: TGTGCCAGCAGTTACTCAGCGGGGGGCCTACGCTACGAGCAGTACTTC. Protein product: CASSYSAGGLRYEQYF.